Each of the 15 T cell receptor beta chains below was sequenced from the same sample in a study of spatial heterogeneity in lung cancer (dated by TCRdb to between 2018 and 2021). The time point label of this sample denotes: blood at routine non-recurrence follow-up after resection. Library generation was performed with 5' RACE. Sequencing relied on a NextSeq 500. Using fastp trimming at Q25 and MiXCR clonotype assembly, TCRdb reanalyzed the public sequencing data and kept in-frame beta chains. All rows with the same CDR3 protein become a single entry with the most common DNA and genes. The table for this sample lists some 36,000 distinct CDR3 sequences; roughly 8% of them were counted only once. In total, the top ten clones hold about 9.2% of the sample. The source was PBMCs, collected at follow-up. These receptors were collected from a male donor with early-stage non-small cell lung cancer.

This clonotype was recorded at least ten times. V and J are TRBV12-3 or TRBV12-4 and TRBJ1-5; 8 bases match TRBD1. V dropped 6 bases and J dropped 6; count of bases not matched to a gene: 7. The CDR3 is 14 amino acids. The CDR3 here is CASSQTGGGQPQHF. DNA for the CDR3: TGTGCCAGCAGCCAAACAGGGGGAGGTCAGCCCCAGCATTTT.

In its sample, this clonotype is medium-sized. This sequence joins TRBV5-6 and TRBJ2-3; D is unresolved. The CDR3 length is 12 residues. Trimming removed 0 bases at V and 4 bases at J, with 3 bases between. In germline, CDR1 is SGHDT, CDR2 YYEEEE. CDR3: CASSLDPDTQYF. The CDR3 nucleotides read TGTGCCAGCAGCTTGGATCCAGATACGCAGTATTTT.

Turning to this clonotype: This sequence may be a read error, since a much larger clone differs from it by one base. V usage is TRBV7-3 and J usage is TRBJ2-2; no clear D gene. The CDR3 sequence is 15 residues long. The germline gives CDR1 SGHTA, CDR2 FQGTGA. CDR3 protein: CARSFGHTNTGELFF. The CDR3 DNA reads TGTGCCCGCAGCTTCGGGCATACGAACACCGGGGAGCTGTTTTTT.

This clonotype was seen ten or more times. The chain combines TRBV6-5 with TRBJ2-3; 10 bases are shared with TRBD2. Germline CDR1 is MNHEY and CDR2 is SVGAGI. The CDR3 spans 15 residues. Germline trimming cut 5 bases from V and 1 base from J; bases unmatched to any gene: 3. The CDR3 spells CASSTTSGGTDTQYF. As DNA, the CDR3 is TGTGCCAGCAGTACTACTAGCGGGGGCACAGATACGCAGTATTTT.

This clonotype was picked up many times. V usage is TRBV28 and J usage is TRBJ2-5; D might be TRBD1 (6 bases). The CDR3 sequence is 13 residues long. Per the germline V gene, CDR1 is MDHEN and CDR2 is SYDVKM. The V gene lost 8 bases and the J gene lost 1 base, with 11 bases spanning the gap. Here the CDR3 DNA reads TGTGCCAGCCTTAGACAGGCCCAAGAGACCCAGTACTTC. It yields the protein CASLRQAQETQYF.

This clonotype was recorded many times. This chain joins TRBV5-1 and TRBJ1-1; D is possibly TRBD1 (6 bases). The germline V gene encodes CDR1 SGHRS and CDR2 YFSETQ. This CDR3 comprises 16 residues. V was clipped by 0 bases and J by 1 base, with 13 bases between them. As DNA, the CDR3 is TGCGCCAGCAGCTTGGCCAGGGGACGGGAGAACACTGAAGCTTTCTTT. Protein product: CASSLARGRENTEAFF.

This clonotype came up once. This could be a read error, since a much larger clone is one nucleotide away. The gene calls are TRBV11-2 and TRBJ2-5; no reliable D call. This CDR3 spans 14 amino acids. Germline CDR1 reads SGHAT; CDR2 reads FQNNGV. Here the CDR3 reads CASSSNSLGKTRYF. The CDR3 DNA follows: TGTGCCAGCAGCTCGAATAGCCTTGGGAAGACCCGGTACTTC.

There are many counts of this clonotype. The chain combines TRBV3-1 with TRBJ2-5, with 10 bases matching TRBD2. Germline V gene lookup returns CDR1 LGHDT and CDR2 YNNKEL (reference sequence). Unmatched junction bases numbered 2, after V lost 0 bases and J lost 4 bases. The CDR3 has 15 amino acids. CDR3 coding DNA: TGTGCCAGCAGCCAAGACTGGACTAGCGGAGAGACCCAGTACTTC. This encodes CASSQDWTSGETQYF.

V and J are TRBV27 and TRBJ2-7, with 13 bases lining up with TRBD2. J gave up 4 bases and V 5 bases, and 11 bases lay outside the gene matches. This CDR3 is built from 17 residues. The germline V gene encodes CDR1 MNHEY and CDR2 SMNVEV (reference sequence). DNA for the CDR3: TGTGCCAGCAGTCCTATCCCTGGACTAGCGGGGGTTTACGAGCAGTACTTC. Its translation: CASSPIPGLAGVYEQYF.

This clonotype was seen many times. The V call is TRBV19, the J call TRBJ1-2; the D gene is possibly TRBD1 (5 bases). Trimming pared 7 bases from V and 4 bases from J, leaving 22 bases between. The germline V gene encodes CDR1 LNHDA and CDR2 SQIVND (reference sequence). CDR3 size: 16 residues. The CDR3 DNA reads as TGTGCCAGTAACAGGATAGGAACCCAGGATGGCTATGGCTACACCTTC. Residues: CASNRIGTQDGYGYTF.

The table lists this clonotype with many counts. V is TRBV7-6 and J is TRBJ1-1, with unresolved D. The CDR3 is 14 residues long. V dropped 5 bases and J dropped 1 base, with 11 bases sitting between them. CDR1 and CDR2 (germline): SGHVS, FNYEAQ. The CDR3 loop is CASSPANQNTEAFF. CDR3 bases: TGTGCCAGCAGCCCAGCAAACCAGAACACTGAAGCTTTCTTT.

The table lists this clonotype with many counts. V is TRBV27 and J is TRBJ1-6; the D gene is possibly TRBD1 (6 bases). The CDR3 loop spans 15 amino acids. Trimming took 4 bases from V and 8 from J, leaving 15 bases between them. Germline values: CDR1 MNHEY, CDR2 SMNVEV (reference sequence). The CDR3 bases are TGTGCCAGCAGTTACTCGCCCGGGGGCTATTCACCCCTCCACTTT. Amino acid sequence: CASSYSPGGYSPLHF.

This clonotype was seen a handful of times. The rearrangement links TRBV3-1 to TRBJ2-7; D is unresolved. This CDR3 contains 13 residues. The V end was cut by 3 bases, the J end by 0 bases, with 6 bases between. The germline CDR1 and CDR2 sequences are LGHDT and YNNKEL (reference sequence). CDR3 in amino acids: CASSQRSSYEQYF. The DNA for the CDR3 is TGTGCCAGCAGCCAGAGGAGCTCCTACGAGCAGTACTTC.

The V gene is TRBV12-3 or TRBV12-4, the J gene TRBJ1-5; D is unresolved. The CDR3 loop spans 16 amino acids. V was shortened by 6 bases and J by 4 bases, with 19 bases between the two germline ends. The CDR3 here is CASSPAGGPGNQPQHF. In DNA, the CDR3 is TGTGCCAGCAGCCCCGCGGGAGGGCCAGGAAATCAGCCCCAGCATTTT.

This clonotype was counted at least ten times. The V and J genes are TRBV2 and TRBJ2-1, with 9 bases identical to TRBD1. V trimming: 3 bases; J trimming: 3 bases; junction bases outside the gene matches: 3. The CDR3 runs 15 residues. Germline V gene data show CDR1 as SNHLY and CDR2 as FYNNEI. The DNA for the CDR3 is TGTGCCAGCAGTGATGGGGACAGGGTCTACAATGAGCAGTTCTTC. This sequence encodes CASSDGDRVYNEQFF.